This paragraph reports one T cell receptor (beta chain). Its antigen is not known. This sample is part of a study of blood T cells in healthy people across ages. Every sample had a minimum of 7 million PBMCs isolated. The use of a sample-barcoded 5' primer and a J-beta primer mix characterized a second PCR of 7 to 11 cycles. In TCRdb, the 5' RACE reads were re-called with MiXCR into one record per CDR3 protein. Counted here are some 1.5 million distinct CDR3 sequences, 28% occurring once; the ten biggest clones make up 7% to 9%. V dropped 1 base and J dropped 1; count of bases not matched to a gene: 9. CDR3 size: 19 residues. Per the germline V gene, CDR1 is SGHDN and CDR2 is FVKESK. Broader study findings: Per-million-T-cell TCR beta diversity fell roughly linearly with age. PBMCs were not sorted, which prevented a conclusive comparison of naive versus antigen-experienced cells. Long-lived and aged donors differed, with more naive CD4+ cells and higher diversity in the long-lived.

This sequence originates from a woman under 40 in good health. The sequencing input was blood. This rearrangement joins TRBV14 to TRBJ2-1, with 11 bases matching TRBD2. The CDR3 loop reads CASSQAPSGGHASYNEQFF. CDR3 coding DNA: TGTGCCAGCAGCCAAGCTCCTAGCGGGGGGCACGCTTCCTACAATGAGCAGTTCTTC.